Listed below are T cell receptor beta chains from one sample, sequenced in a study of blood T cell repertoires in COVID-19. Sequencing used immunoSEQ multiplex PCR; TCRdb keeps in-frame clones, though not all of them. The sample carries some 310,000 clones, 90% recorded once. Sequencing used peripheral blood. These receptors originate from a woman aged 40 to 49 with COVID-19, enrolled during active disease. Each CDR3 is given with its conserved first and last residue. The D gene is left open where the match is weak. Clone size is stated in some rows and not others, as once, few, many or a class when expanded.

TRBV5-3,TRBD2,TRBJ2-3,NA,TGTGCCAATGCGGGACTAGGATCTCCAGATACGCAGTATTTT,CANAGLGSPDTQYF
TRBV9,TRBD2,TRBJ2-1,NA,TGTGCCAGCAGCGCCACTCTAGCGGGAGATGGAAATGAGCAGTTCTTC,CASSATLAGDGNEQFF
TRBV6-5,TRBD1,TRBJ2-5,NA,TGTGCCAGCAGTTACTACCCAGGGGGTCAAGAGACCCAGTACTTC,CASSYYPGGQETQYF
TRBV2,TRBD1,TRBJ1-2,once,TGTGCCAGCATCGGACAGGGCGGTGGCTACACCTTC,CASIGQGGGYTF
TRBV6-2/TRBV6-3,TRBD2,TRBJ2-1,few,TGTGCCAGCAGTTACCCGGGGTGGCGGGGGGCGCACAATGAGCAGTTCTTC,CASSYPGWRGAHNEQFF
TRBV18,NA,TRBJ2-5,NA,TGTGCCAGCTCACCACCGGCCGAGACCCAGTACTTC,CASSPPAETQYF
TRBV27,NA,TRBJ1-4,NA,TGTGCCAGCAGTTTATTAGGACAGTATAATGAAAAACTGTTTTTT,CASSLLGQYNEKLFF
TRBV20-1,TRBD1,TRBJ2-1,NA,TGCAGTGCAGACGACAGGGAGGAGCAGTTCTTC,CSADDREEQFF
TRBV19,NA,TRBJ1-3,NA,TGTGCCAGTAGTATTACGGAGCACTCTGGAAACACCATATATTTT,CASSITEHSGNTIYF
TRBV3-1/TRBV3-2,NA,TRBJ2-1,NA,TGTGCCAGCAGCCCGCGACAGAATTCATACAATGAGCAGTTCTTC,CASSPRQNSYNEQFF
TRBV18,NA,TRBJ1-3,NA,TGTGCCAGCTCACTTAACTCTGGAAACACCATATATTTT,CASSLNSGNTIYF
TRBV30,NA,TRBJ2-7,once,TGTGCCTGTCACCTAGGGGGCTCCTACGAGCAGTACTTC,CACHLGGSYEQYF
TRBV7-2,NA,TRBJ1-1,NA,TGTGCCAGCAGCTTACGCCCGACAGAATTTAAAACTTTGAACACTGAAGCTTTCTTT,CASSLRPTEFKTLNTEAFF
TRBV6-4,NA,TRBJ1-3,NA,TGTGCCAGCAGTGAACGTGCAACTACCCCCTCTGGAAACACCATATATTTT,CASSERATTPSGNTIYF
TRBV4-2,NA,TRBJ2-7,NA,TGTGCCAGCAGCCAAGTGGTCAGCTCCTACGAGCAGTACTTC,CASSQVVSSYEQYF
TRBV4-2,TRBD2,TRBJ2-5,NA,TGTGCCAGCAGCCAAGGCGACGGGGGGGCCTTAGGAGAGACCCAGTACTTC,CASSQGDGGALGETQYF
TRBV7-2,TRBD1,TRBJ1-5,NA,TGTGCCAGCAGCCCTAGGTCTGGGACAGCCTATCAGCCCCAGCATTTT,CASSPRSGTAYQPQHF
TRBV27,NA,TRBJ1-6,NA,TGTGCCAGCAGTTTAGAGGGGGTAATCTCACCCCTCCACTTT,CASSLEGVISPLHF
TRBV25-1,NA,TRBJ2-7,NA,TGTGCCAGCAGTCAAAAGGGGGTCGTGGAGCAGTACTTC,CASSQKGVVEQYF
TRBV5-6,TRBD1,TRBJ1-2,NA,TGTGCCAGCAGAAGACAGGGGGCTCACTATGGCTACACCTTC,CASRRQGAHYGYTF
TRBV9,NA,TRBJ1-4,NA,TGTGCCAGCAGCGTAGCTGGGGCCGGAGAAAAACTGTTTTTT,CASSVAGAGEKLFF
TRBV27,TRBD1,TRBJ1-6,NA,TGTGCCAGCAGTGCCTCACAGGGGCGAGATTCACCCCTCCACTTT,CASSASQGRDSPLHF
TRBV4-3,TRBD2,TRBJ2-4,NA,TGCGCCAGCAGCCAAGATCCAAGCGGGGGCAAAAACATTCAGTACTTC,CASSQDPSGGKNIQYF
TRBV28,NA,TRBJ1-1,NA,TGTGCCAGCAGTTTGTTCGGGAACACTGAAGCTTTCTTT,CASSLFGNTEAFF
TRBV27,NA,TRBJ2-1,NA,TGTGCCAGCAGTTCAGGGCGGAAAACCTACAATGAGCAGTTCTTC,CASSSGRKTYNEQFF
TRBV18,TRBD1,TRBJ1-4,NA,TGTGCCAGCTCCCGAGGGACAGCAAATGAAAAACTGTTTTTT,CASSRGTANEKLFF
TRBV28,TRBD1,TRBJ1-1,NA,TGTGCCATCGACAGGGGAAGGGGTACTGAAGCTTTCTTT,CAIDRGRGTEAFF
TRBV7-9,TRBD1,TRBJ1-2,once,TGTGCCAGCAGCCCCAGGGGGCAGGATGCTAACTATGGCTACACCTTC,CASSPRGQDANYGYTF
TRBV7-3,NA,TRBJ2-3,NA,TGTGCCAGCAGCCCCAGTCCCACGGGTACGCAGTATTTT,CASSPSPTGTQYF
TRBV6-2/TRBV6-3,TRBD1,TRBJ2-5,NA,TGTGCCAGCAGTTCGGACAGGGGACAAGAGACCCAGTACTTC,CASSSDRGQETQYF
TRBV7-2,NA,TRBJ2-7,NA,TGTGCCAGCAGCTCCCGCGGAACAGGGAGTTCCTACGAGCAGTACTTC,CASSSRGTGSSYEQYF
TRBV5-6,NA,TRBJ1-6,NA,TGTGCCAGCAGCTTGGAATCAGGGCACCCTAGGTCACCCCTCCACTTT,CASSLESGHPRSPLHF
TRBV7-2,NA,TRBJ1-5,NA,TGTGCCAGCAGCTTAGCTGCGGGAAATCAGCCCCAGCATTTT,CASSLAAGNQPQHF
TRBV5-6,NA,TRBJ1-2,NA,TGTGCCAGCAGCTTGGCCGGGCAGGGCAGCTACACCTTC,CASSLAGQGSYTF
TRBV30,NA,TRBJ1-3,once,TGTGCCTGGAGTGTATATCTGGGCACTCAGGAATCCAGCTCTGGAAACACCATATATTTT,CAWSVYLGTQESSSGNTIYF
TRBV2,NA,TRBJ1-1,once,TGTGCCGGCCGGACAGACCTGAACACTGAAGCTTTCTTT,CAGRTDLNTEAFF
TRBV5-1,NA,TRBJ2-3,NA,TGCGCCAGCAGCTTGGCCCTCGGGGCAGATACGCAGTATTTT,CASSLALGADTQYF